Sequencing of this T cell receptor beta chain was carried out in a study of beta chain features in type 1 diabetes listed by TCRdb under 2018. About the full investigation: Patients and healthy donors did not differ in mean age, gender distribution, total cell number or subset yield. A total of roughly 100 million sorted cells were examined across all samples, and the number of cells per subset was strongly correlated with RNA yield. In the study, recently diagnosed type 1 diabetes patients and matched healthy donors were compared on the TCRB repertoires of their sorted circulating CD4+ T cell subsets. Whereas all 30 or so donors provided naive and central memory subsets, regulatory and stem cell-like memory subsets were isolated from just 8 patients and roughly eight healthy donors. Broader findings and caveats from the paper: PCR may preferentially amplify shorter templates, but because patient and control samples were amplified and corrected together, any resulting skew would affect both groups equally. Because cDNA was sequenced instead of genomic DNA, activated cells with high expression could be over-represented, although the groups did not differ in activation or CD3 levels. Because small numbers of individuals were included in the HLA sub-analyses, any influence of HLA type on TCRB rearrangement was left unresolved. At VDJ recombination sites, type 1 diabetes patients had fewer insertions and more deleted nucleotides, which implies abnormalities in thymic rearrangement. Naive, central memory and regulatory TCRB repertoires appeared more similar among patients than among healthy donors. A moderate but significant shortening of TCRB CDR3 length was observed in type 1 diabetes patients in all four CD4+ subsets.

All of the isolated RNA was reverse transcribed with the High Capacity cDNA Reverse Transcription Kit, so expressed TCRB transcripts were sequenced. Deep immunoSEQ sequencing was applied to naive, central memory and regulatory T cell samples, giving an average of about 3.6 million total reads per sample. After sorted cells were lysed in RLT buffer, RNA was extracted with DNase-treated RNeasy Micro or Mini kits, with the choice depending on cell number. Each cell subset was processed on its own to prevent cross-contamination, while patient and healthy donor samples were processed together. TCRB sequences were amplified from cDNA with the immunoSEQ multiplex PCR, producing 87-bp fragments spanning the CDR3 region. Sequencing of the amplicons was done on the Illumina HiSeq platform. In the paper's pipeline: PCR bias was corrected computationally using synthetic template baselines, and reads within Hamming distance 2 were collapsed, with unmergeable singletons discarded. By aligning reads against IMGT, V, D and J genes, CDR3 length, and insertions or deletions at six rearrangement sites were assigned. Within each subset, clonotype counts were normalized to the number of sorted cells before true diversity and Gini coefficients were calculated with the tcR R package. The overlap coefficient, calculated on TCRB nucleotide sequences, was used to measure repertoire sharing. This is the immuneACCESS table as TCRdb keeps it, with only in-frame sequences that have V and J called. A part of the clones is gone; compared with another copy, unresolved V genes explain less than half, and the rest is unexplained. The D gene and trimming were derived from the DNA, and the V and J assignments and clone size from that table. For this sample there are 130,000 to 150,000 clones; about 13% appear just once. Of the sample, under 1.5% falls within the top ten clones.

There are many counts of this clone. The clone's antigen remains unknown. No per-base quality is available; no much larger clone lies one base away. The CDR3 runs 13 residues from the cysteine to the phenylalanine. Only the CDR3 part of the read is kept: 39 bases, read in frame from the first base. The germline V gene (reference sequence) specifies LNHDA as CDR1 and SQIVND as CDR2. Germline trimming amounts to 10 bases on V and 3 bases on J, with 6 as the count of junction bases outside the gene matches. Each donor gave one peripheral blood draw, around 0.12 L on average, collected into heparinised tubes. Using a panel that included CD45RO, CCR7, CD25, CD127, CD95 and CD27, naive, central memory, regulatory and stem cell-like memory CD4+ T cells were sorted on a BD FACSAria II. Every sorted population had a purity above 98%. PBMCs were separated immediately by Lymphoprep density gradient centrifugation and were stained directly, without being cultured. So that batch effects would be minimized, each experiment stained and sorted samples in pairs, pairing one healthy donor with one patient.

Material: central memory CD4+ T cells from blood. This clonotype originated in a man aged 18 to 30 with type 1 diabetes. The chain is assembled from TRBV19 and TRBJ2-7; the central 10 bases match TRBD2. The CDR3 protein sequence reads: CATATSGYYEQYF. The nucleotide sequence is given as TGTGCCACCGCGACTAGCGGGTACTACGAGCAGTACTTC.